Listed here are 27 T cell receptor beta chains from one sample, sequenced in a study of human T cells and chemical hapten exposure. Indicated time point: healthy volunteer bleed at 2 weeks. Whole blood that had not been fractionated was the source of extracted total RNA. TCRdb reanalysed the RACE reads using MiXCR and keeps one entry per CDR3 protein. The sample carries about 50,000 distinct CDR3 sequences, about 3.9% recorded once. Sequenced sample: whole blood. The source is a female donor in good health. Some clones in this sample may be carry-over from other donors' samples.

The V and J genes are TRBV20-1 and TRBJ1-5; D unclear. CDR1 is DFQATT, CDR2 SNEGSKA, per germline (reference sequence). V was cut by 2 bases and J by 4 bases, with 15 bases left in between. CDR3 length equals 15 residues. The CDR3 reads CSARSSGRTNQPQHF. The CDR3 DNA reads as TGCAGTGCTAGAAGTAGTGGGCGGACTAATCAGCCCCAGCATTTT.

This clonotype appeared many times. The chain has TRBV7-2 and TRBJ2-3; no firm D call. The CDR3 covers 12 residues. Germline lookup yields CDR1 SGHTA and CDR2 FQGNSA. The germline V and J ends were trimmed by 5 bases and 4 bases, with 7 bases remaining between them. The CDR3 region has the DNA TGTGCCAGCAGCGGTATCGCAGATACGCAGTATTTT. Translating gives CASSGIADTQYF.

This clonotype was counted many times. The genes are TRBV5-6 and TRBJ1-1; the D is unclear. Germline lookup yields CDR1 SGHDT and CDR2 YYEEEE. Trimming shortened V by 0 bases and J by 1 base, and 7 bases separated the two germline ends. The length of the CDR3 is 14 residues. The CDR3 reads CASSLDVSNTEAFF. The CDR3 nucleotides are TGTGCCAGCAGCTTGGATGTCTCGAACACTGAAGCTTTCTTT.

This clonotype was seen at least ten times. The V and J genes are TRBV6-1 and TRBJ1-1; D is unclear. The CDR3 loop spans 14 amino acids. CDR1 MNHNS and CDR2 SASEGT come from the germline V gene. V lost 7 bases to trimming and J lost 0 bases, with 12 bases between them. CDR3 sequence reads: CASILSALNTEAFF. CDR3 in DNA: TGTGCCAGCATTCTATCAGCGCTGAACACTGAAGCTTTCTTT.

This clonotype came up a few times. This chain uses TRBV12-3 or TRBV12-4 with TRBJ2-7, with D perhaps matching TRBD1 (5 bases). V lost 3 bases and J 2 bases, leaving 11 bases between the germline ends. This CDR3 is built from 14 residues. The CDR3 here is CASSLGAGTYEQYF. The CDR3 DNA is TGTGCCAGCAGTTTGGGTGCAGGGACCTACGAGCAGTACTTC.

This clonotype has a count of ten or more. V usage is TRBV13 and J usage is TRBJ2-3; D is ambiguous. Germline CDR1 reads PRHDT; CDR2 reads FYEKMQ (reference sequence). V shed 5 bases and J shed 4 bases, with 13 bases lying between them. This CDR3 has 14 amino acids. CDR3 in DNA: TGTGCCAGCAGCCCCCCGTCTGGGGCAGATACGCAGTATTTT. It codes for CASSPPSGADTQYF.

This clonotype was counted many times. The chain couples TRBV28 to TRBJ2-3; the D call may be TRBD1 or TRBD2 (6 bases each). Germline loops: CDR1 MDHEN, CDR2 SYDVKM. The CDR3 has 15 amino acids. V lost 3 bases and J 0 bases, leaving 10 bases between the germline ends. The CDR3 coding sequence is TGTGCCAGCAGTTTCGGGGGCGACAGCACAGATACGCAGTATTTT. Protein product: CASSFGGDSTDTQYF.

This clonotype appeared many times. V and J are TRBV27 and TRBJ2-7, with D perhaps TRBD2 (7 bases). Trimming removed 3 bases from V and 2 bases from J, with 11 bases in between. This CDR3 contains 14 residues. Germline V CDR1 and CDR2: MNHEY, SMNVEV (reference sequence). The CDR3: CASSLGGLPYEQYF. CDR3 in DNA: TGTGCCAGCAGTTTGGGGGGGCTCCCCTACGAGCAGTACTTC.

This chain uses TRBV28 with TRBJ1-5; no reliable D call. V dropped 10 bases and J dropped 7 bases, with 17 bases sitting between them. Germline V gives CDR1 MDHEN, CDR2 SYDVKM. The CDR3 runs 13 residues. CDR3 in amino acids: CAITLEVGQPQHF. CDR3 in DNA: TGTGCCATCACCCTGGAGGTGGGACAGCCCCAGCATTTT.

The table lists this clonotype with many counts. The V gene is TRBV10-2, the J gene TRBJ1-2; D is uncertain. Germline V gene lookup returns CDR1 WSHSY and CDR2 SAAADI. The ends were cut back, 11 bases at V and 6 bases at J, with 16 bases in the middle. The CDR3 totals 12 residues. The CDR3, as DNA: TGCGCCTGTTGGACGAAAATAGATGGCTACACCTTC. It translates to CACWTKIDGYTF.

This clonotype has ten or more counts. V and J are TRBV6-1 and TRBJ2-3; 10 nucleotides line up with TRBD1. The length of the CDR3 is 15 residues. Unmatched junction bases numbered 9, after V lost 7 bases and J lost 5 bases. Germline CDR1 and CDR2: MNHNS and SASEGT. CDR3 in DNA: TGTGCCAGCATTCCGGGACAGGGGCTGGGAGATACGCAGTATTTT. Translated: CASIPGQGLGDTQYF.

The table lists this clonotype with many counts. V gene TRBV6-6 combines with J gene TRBJ1-4; no firm D call. The CDR3 extends over 15 amino acids. Per germline, CDR1 MNHNY and CDR2 SVGAGI (reference sequence). Trimming took off 0 bases at V and 6 bases at J, with 11 bases between the two ends. The DNA for the CDR3 is TGTGCCAGCAGTTACTCGTCGGAGGGTTATGAAAAACTGTTTTTT. Residues: CASSYSSEGYEKLFF.

This clonotype was counted between two and nine times. The rearrangement links TRBV6-6 to TRBJ2-3, with D perhaps TRBD1 (6 bases). V was trimmed by 5 bases and J by 3 bases, leaving 18 bases between them. Germline assignment: CDR1 MNHNY and CDR2 SVGAGI (reference sequence). The length of the CDR3 is 16 residues. The CDR3 DNA reads TGTGCCAGCAGTGAACAGGGTATCCCCGATACAGATACGCAGTATTTT. Translated, it gives CASSEQGIPDTDTQYF.

This clonotype was detected ten times or more. An end of the junction differs from the germline gene, which may be a read error. The chain recombines TRBV12-3 or TRBV12-4 with TRBJ1-6; the D is unclear. The CDR3 extends over 13 amino acids. CDR3 protein: CASSQLPVGSQSF. CDR3 DNA: TGTGCCAGCAGTCAACTCCCCGTTGGGTCGCAGTCATTT.

At least ten counts were recorded for this clonotype. The rearrangement joins TRBV5-5 to TRBJ1-1, with a tentative D call TRBD1 (5 bases). This CDR3 comprises 14 residues. The V end lost 0 bases, the J end lost 3 bases, and 9 bases lay between the germline ends. Germline values: CDR1 SGHKS, CDR2 YYEKEE (reference sequence). The CDR3 region has the DNA TGTGCCAGCAGCTTGGGACAGAAACACACTGAAGCTTTCTTT. Residues: CASSLGQKHTEAFF.

This clonotype was counted at least ten times. The chain joins TRBV4-3 to TRBJ2-3; D might be TRBD1 (5 bases). The V and J ends lost 3 bases and 8 bases respectively, with 9 bases between them. CDR3 length: 12 residues. CDR1 is LGHNA, CDR2 YSLEER, per germline. CDR3 amino acids: CASSQAQGTQYF. DNA of the CDR3: TGCGCCAGCAGCCAGGCCCAGGGTACGCAGTATTTT.

Many counts were recorded for this clonotype. V usage is TRBV7-8 and J usage is TRBJ1-3, with D possibly being TRBD1 (5 bases). V lost 5 bases and J lost 2, with 13 bases in between. In germline, CDR1 is SGHVS, CDR2 FQNEAQ. This CDR3 is built from 15 residues. CDR3 sequence (DNA): TGTGCCAGCAGCCGGGGACGGATGGCTGGAAACACCATATATTTT. Protein: CASSRGRMAGNTIYF.

This clonotype was recorded many times. V usage is TRBV6-1 and J usage is TRBJ2-2; D may be TRBD1 or TRBD2 (5 bases each). Germline V gene sequence: CDR1 MNHNS, CDR2 SASEGT. V was cut by 3 bases and J by 0 bases, with 14 bases left in between. This CDR3 comprises 17 residues. CDR3 protein: CASSDLGDPTNTGELFF. CDR3 sequence (DNA): TGTGCCAGCAGTGACTTGGGGGACCCTACGAACACCGGGGAGCTGTTTTTT.

This clonotype was seen at least ten times. This chain joins TRBV5-4 and TRBJ1-6; no clear D. The CDR3 spans 13 residues. V lost 2 bases to trimming and J lost 5 bases, with 5 bases between them. Germline values: CDR1 SGHNT, CDR2 YYREEE (reference sequence). The CDR3 loop is CASSLDHNSPLHF. The CDR3 DNA sequence: TGTGCCAGCAGCTTAGACCATAATTCACCCCTCCACTTT.

In this sample, this clonotype turned up many times. The chain couples TRBV25-1 to TRBJ2-3; 9 bases are a match to TRBD2. The CDR3 has 16 residues. Trimming took 2 bases from V and 1 from J; bases not matched to a gene: 4. Per germline, CDR1 MGHDK and CDR2 SYGVNS. The CDR3 protein is CASSEGTSSGTDTQYF. CDR3 DNA: TGTGCCAGCAGTGAAGGGACTAGCTCCGGCACAGATACGCAGTATTTT.

This clonotype was observed at least ten times. The gene calls are TRBV6-1 and TRBJ1-4; 11 nucleotides agree with TRBD1. The V segment lost 10 bases and the J segment 5 bases; nucleotides outside the gene matches: 9. There are 15 residues in the CDR3. Germline V gene lookup returns CDR1 MNHNS and CDR2 SASEGT. Written as DNA, the CDR3 is TGTGCCATCCACAAAGGGGACAGGGGGAATGAAAAACTGTTTTTT. It encodes CAIHKGDRGNEKLFF.

Only a few counts were recorded for this clonotype. The V call is TRBV29-1, the J call TRBJ2-1, with D unclear. CDR1 and CDR2 from the germline V gene are SQVTM and ANQGSEA. The germline V and J ends were trimmed by 4 bases and 3 bases, with 13 bases remaining between them. This CDR3 comprises 14 residues. The CDR3 nucleotides are TGCAGCGTTGGAAAAAGAGGCAGCTACAATGAGCAGTTCTTC. Translating it yields CSVGKRGSYNEQFF.

This clonotype was picked up many times. The chain uses TRBV29-1 and TRBJ2-4, with D perhaps assigned TRBD1 or TRBD2 (6 bases each). V was clipped by 7 bases and J by 5 bases, with 15 bases between them. The germline V gene has CDR1 SQVTM and CDR2 ANQGSEA. The CDR3 length is 13 residues. The CDR3 DNA sequence: TGCAGCGGAGGGACCCGGGGGCAAAACATTCAGTACTTC. Encoded protein: CSGGTRGQNIQYF. Supplemented by reference TRBV29-1 and TRBJ2-4, the full variable domain reads SAVISQKPSRDICQRGTSLTIQCQVDSQVTMMFWYRQQPGQSLTLIATANQGSEATYESGFVIDKFPISRPNLTFSTLTVSNMSPEDSSIYLCSGGTRGQNIQYFGAGTRLSVL.

This clonotype has at least ten counts. This sequence joins TRBV5-8 and TRBJ2-5; D remains unclear. The CDR3 is 16 amino acids. Germline V CDR1 and CDR2: SGHTS, YDEGEE. V shed 0 bases and J shed 4 bases, with 16 bases lying between them. The DNA of the CDR3 is TGTGCCAGCAGCTTGGGTGCCACTGACGAAGGAGAGACCCAGTACTTC. Its protein product is CASSLGATDEGETQYF.

The sample holds a few counts of this clonotype. The DNA of the CDR3 is TGTGCCAGCAGTTTCGCTGGAATTAGAGATACGCAGTATTTT. It specifies CASSFAGIRDTQYF. The chain links TRBV12-3 or TRBV12-4 to TRBJ2-3, with D unresolved. V lost 3 bases and J 5 bases, leaving 12 bases between the germline ends. The CDR3 covers 14 residues.

This clonotype was detected a few times. The gene calls are TRBV10-3 and TRBJ1-1, with TRBD1 as a possible D gene (6 bases). The CDR3 runs to 17 residues. Germline V gene sequence: CDR1 ENHRY, CDR2 SYGVKD. With 7 bases removed from V and 4 bases from J, the gap between germline ends came to 25 bases. The CDR3 sequence is CAINVSLQGPGVTEAFF. The CDR3 DNA is TGTGCCATCAATGTGTCCCTCCAGGGGCCGGGGGTCACTGAAGCTTTCTTT.

This clonotype was detected many times. This chain uses TRBV7-2 with TRBJ2-3; D may be TRBD1 (5 bases). Germline loops: CDR1 SGHTA, CDR2 FQGNSA. The V and J ends lost 4 bases and 2 bases respectively, with 13 bases between them. This CDR3 is 15 amino acids long. The CDR3 bases are TGTGCCAGCAGCTCGCTTGTAGGGGTCACAGATACGCAGTATTTT. Translation gives CASSSLVGVTDTQYF.